The 21 T cell receptor beta chains presented below share a single source sample, sequenced in a study of tumor-infiltrating lymphocytes in primary liver carcinoma (TCRdb year 2017). Total RNA and DNA were co-extracted from about 20-30 mg of bulk tissue with the AllPrep DNA/RNA mini kit, without cell sorting. The reads were generated on an Illumina HiSeq 2500. A constant-region primer and ProtoScript II reverse transcriptase were used to reverse-transcribe TCRbeta-specific cDNA from about 0.55 ug total RNA. TCRbeta libraries were built with three nested multiplex PCR rounds, a slightly modified ARM-PCR procedure. Each of the first two PCR rounds ran for 9 to 10 cycles using multiplex TRBV1-TRBV30 forward primers together with a Cbeta reverse primer. Using fastp trimming at Q25 and MiXCR clonotype assembly, TCRdb reanalyzed the public sequencing data and kept in-frame beta chains. Every entry covers one CDR3 protein and lists the most common genes and DNA from its rows. This sample has roughly 86,000 distinct CDR3 sequences in its table, and 55% to 75% of those were observed once. The ten top clones hold around 26% of the sample.

Input material: tumor-adjacent normal liver tissue. All receptors derive from a middle-aged man with primary liver carcinoma and hepatitis B virus infection.

The genes are TRBV28 and TRBJ2-3; tentatively, D is TRBD2 (6 bases). V was trimmed by 1 base and J by 0 bases, leaving 14 bases between them. This CDR3 region has 17 residues. Germline assignment: CDR1 MDHEN and CDR2 SYDVKM. CDR3 sequence: CASSLSGLSLSTDTQYF. DNA for the CDR3: TGTGCCAGCAGTTTATCAGGACTAAGCCTTAGCACAGATACGCAGTATTTT.

As to this clonotype: The junction and the germline gene differ at one end; a read error may be behind it. The chain carries TRBV10-1 and TRBJ1-1; no reliable D call. The CDR3 contains 12 residues. The germline gives CDR1 WNHNN, CDR2 SYGVQD (reference sequence). This CDR3 is CANSESNGEAFF. The CDR3 nucleotides are TGCGCCAACAGTGAGTCGAATGGTGAAGCTTTCTTT.

On this clonotype: At one boundary the junction diverges from the germline segment, which might be a read error. The chain joins TRBV4-1 to TRBJ2-6; TRBD2 might be the D (6 bases). The CDR3 is 16 amino acids. Germline lookup yields CDR1 MGHRA and CDR2 YSYEKL. The CDR3 protein is CTSSQEAGTGANVLTF. CDR3 bases: TGCACCAGCAGCCAAGAAGCAGGGACTGGAGCCAACGTCCTGACTTTC.

This chain joins TRBV5-4 and TRBJ2-1; 9 bases line up with TRBD2. The junction had 5 bases not matched to a gene; V was cut back by 2 bases and J by 11 bases. In germline, CDR1 is SGHNT, CDR2 YYREEE (reference sequence). CDR3 length: 13 amino acids. CDR3 nucleotide sequence: TGTGCCAGCAGCTTATTAGCGGGAGTTAAGCAGTTCTTC. Protein sequence: CASSLLAGVKQFF.

The genes are TRBV5-5 and TRBJ2-3; no reliable D call. The V end lost 5 bases, the J end lost 11 bases, and 12 bases lay between the germline ends. The CDR3 loop spans 11 amino acids. Germline CDR1 is SGHKS and CDR2 is YYEKEE (reference sequence). CDR3 sequence reads: CASSLKNMQYF. The CDR3, as DNA: TGTGCCAGCAGTTTAAAGAATATGCAGTATTTT. The variable domain in full, with the rest retrieved from reference TRBV5-5 and TRBJ2-3, is DAGVTQSPTHLIKTRGQQVTLRCSPISGHKSVSWYQQVLGQGPQFIFQYYEKEERGRGNFPDRFSARQFPNYSSELNVNALLLGDSALYLCASSLKNMQYFGPGTRLTVL.

In regard to this clonotype: This may be a read error: a much more frequent sequence differs by one nucleotide. The CDR3 DNA sequence: TGTGCCAGACGCGGGACTGAGCAGTTCTTC. This sequence encodes CARRGTEQFF. This rearrangement joins TRBV10-3 to TRBJ2-1, with D possibly being TRBD2 (6 bases). The CDR3 is 10 amino acids. The germline V gene has CDR1 ENHRY and CDR2 SYGVKD. The germline V and J ends were trimmed by 10 bases and 9 bases, with 10 bases remaining between them.

This clonotype was observed a few times. The V and J genes are TRBV21-1 and TRBJ1-6. TRBV21-1 is recorded as a pseudogene. The CDR3 is 18 residues long. CDR3 in amino acids: CASSKEGQATLKNSPLHF. The CDR3 DNA follows: TGTGCCAGCAGCAAAGAAGGGCAGGCTACCCTAAAAAATTCACCCCTCCACTTT.

Regarding this clonotype: An end of the junction does not agree with germline; a read error may underlie this. This rearrangement joins TRBV12-3 or TRBV12-4 to TRBJ2-1; D is perhaps TRBD2 (5 bases). This CDR3 comprises 16 residues. As DNA, the CDR3 is TGTGACAGCAGTGGCCCTGGAAGCAGGAGGTTGTATGAGCAGTTCTTC. Translated, it gives CDSSGPGSRRLYEQFF.

About this clonotype itself: The conserved phenylalanine or tryptophan normally closing the CDR3 is absent here, so this likely arose from a read error. The DNA is left out, because the CDR3 cannot be placed on it with certainty; the CDR3 is given as TCRdb lists it. V gene TRBV11-2 combines with J gene TRBJ1-3. CDR1 is SGHAT and CDR2 is FQNNGV in the germline V gene. The CDR3 has 15 residues if both end residues are counted. The CDR3 spells CASSLNSASGNTTYL.

With regard to this clonotype: The CDR3 carries no conserved terminal phenylalanine or tryptophan, so it likely arises from a read error. The CDR3 region is CASSLSGNYDYTV. CDR3 DNA sequence: TGTGCCAGCAGTCTCTCGGGCAACTATGACTACACCGTC. The chain employs TRBV11-1 and TRBJ1-2, with D unresolved. This CDR3 has 13 amino acids. Germline CDR1 and CDR2: SGHAT and FQDESV (reference sequence).

About this clonotype itself: A junction end diverges from the germline sequence, so it may reflect a read error. The rearrangement joins TRBV12-3 or TRBV12-4 to TRBJ1-2, with D tentatively TRBD1 (6 bases). The CDR3 runs to 17 residues. CDR3 region: CTSATLRGQGLLYGYTF. The CDR3, as DNA: TGTACCAGCGCCACCCTACGGGGGCAGGGACTTCTTTATGGCTACACATTC.

Of note for this clonotype: Since a much larger clone is just one base distant, this may be a read error. The CDR3 DNA follows: TGTGACAGCAGCTCCCTCCAGCGGGAGGGCAATGAGCAGTTCTTC. Protein: CDSSSLQREGNEQFF. The chain is built from TRBV5-4 and TRBJ2-1, with 10 bases fitting TRBD2. This CDR3 contains 15 residues. The germline gives CDR1 SGHNT, CDR2 YYREEE (reference sequence).

This chain connects TRBV6-4 to TRBJ2-3; TRBD2 agrees at 8 bases. Germline CDR1 is MRHNA and CDR2 is SNTAGT. The CDR3 consists of 15 residues. Trimming cost V 4 bases and J 4 bases; bases outside gene matches: 7. CDR3 in amino acids: CASSVTSESADTQYF. Here the CDR3 DNA reads TGTGCCAGCAGTGTGACTAGCGAGAGTGCAGATACGCAGTATTTT.

This clonotype was observed a handful of times. This clone may be a read error of a much larger clone one base away. The genes are TRBV6-1 and TRBJ2-7; the D gene is possibly TRBD2 (5 bases). The CDR3 is 17 residues long. Germline V gives CDR1 MNHNS, CDR2 SASEGT. With 7 bases removed from V and 0 bases from J, the gap between germline ends came to 22 bases. The CDR3 coding sequence is TGTGCCAGCAATGAGGGCGCTAGAGGCAGGACCTCCTACGAGCAGTACTTC. It translates to CASNEGARGRTSYEQYF.

As for this clonotype: The junction departs from germline at one end; a sequencing error may be responsible. This rearrangement joins TRBV10-2 to TRBJ2-1; 7 bases line up with TRBD2. The CDR3 sequence is 14 residues long. Germline V gives CDR1 WSHSY, CDR2 SAAADI. CDR3 in DNA: TGCGCCAGCAGCGGAACTAGCGACTACGATGAGCAGTTCTTC. As protein: CASSGTSDYDEQFF.

As for this clonotype: This could be a read error, since a much larger clone is one nucleotide away. The V call is TRBV7-8, the J call TRBJ2-7, with 11 bases lining up with TRBD1. Germline V gene lookup returns CDR1 SGHVS and CDR2 FQNEAQ. V was clipped by 8 bases and J by 4 bases; unmatched bases: 10. The CDR3 extends over 15 amino acids. The CDR3 loop is CASGSGQGVQYEQYF. In nucleotides, the CDR3 is TGTGCCAGCGGCTCGGGACAGGGGGTTCAGTACGAGCAGTACTTC.

With respect to this clonotype: A single base separates this from a much larger clone, so it may be a read error. The chain recombines TRBV5-6 with TRBJ1-5; D is perhaps TRBD1 (6 bases). Germline CDR1 SGHDT, CDR2 YYEEEE. The CDR3 extends over 13 amino acids. CDR3 loop: CGSSLGGRQPQHF. The DNA of the CDR3 is TGTGGCAGCAGCTTGGGGGGCAGGCAGCCCCAGCATTTT. The full variable domain, its missing parts supplied by reference TRBV5-6 and TRBJ1-5, is DAGVTQSPTHLIKTRGQQVTLRCSPKSGHDTVSWYQQALGQGPQFIFQYYEEEERQRGNFPDRFSGHQFPNYSSELNVNALLLGDSALYLCGSSLGGRQPQHFGDGTRLSIL.

This clonotype was picked up one time. Since a much larger clone is just one base distant, this may be a read error. V gene TRBV29-1 combines with J gene TRBJ2-7; tentatively, D is TRBD2 (5 bases). The CDR3 totals 14 residues. Trimming removed 2 bases from V and 5 bases from J, with 16 bases in between. Per germline, CDR1 SQVTM and CDR2 ANQGSEA. The CDR3 here is CSVELVGAWDEQYF. The CDR3 DNA sequence: TGCAGCGTTGAACTAGTGGGAGCGTGGGACGAGCAGTACTTC.

About this clonotype itself: Germline is not matched at one junction end, which may reflect a read error. This chain connects TRBV4-1 to TRBJ2-7, with TRBD1 matching over 8 bases. This CDR3 is built from 18 residues. Germline V lookup: CDR1 MGHRA, CDR2 YSYEKL. The CDR3 reads CTSSLGQGAPEILYEQYF. The CDR3, as DNA: TGCACCAGCAGCCTTGGACAGGGTGCCCCGGAAATTCTCTACGAGCAGTACTTC.

This clonotype was counted a single time. With a much larger clone just one base away, this may be a read error. The chain couples TRBV28 to TRBJ1-4; 7 bases are a match to TRBD1. The CDR3 spans 11 residues. The V gene's germline CDR1 is MDHEN and CDR2 SYDVKM. J gave up 15 bases and V 6 bases, and 7 bases lay outside the gene matches. The CDR3 region has the DNA TGTGCCAGCAGATCAGACAGGGCGATGTTTTTT. Amino acids: CASRSDRAMFF.

In the case of this clonotype: This sequence may be a read error, since a much larger clone differs from it by one base. V gene TRBV10-3 combines with J gene TRBJ1-1; 7 bases agree with TRBD1. The CDR3 covers 15 residues. J lost 1 base, V lost 0 bases, and 2 bases had no gene match. The germline gives CDR1 ENHRY, CDR2 SYGVKD. This CDR3 is CAISESHRGNTEAFF. The CDR3 nucleotides read TGTGCCATCAGTGAGTCGCACAGGGGGAACACTGAAGCTTTCTTT.